Below, one TCR beta chain is given with its context. Germline assignment: CDR1 SEHNR and CDR2 FQNEAQ (reference sequence). This CDR3 region has 14 residues. V was pared by 4 bases and J by 4 bases, with 13 bases between. This sample is part of a study of shared clonotypes between healthy human individuals. Only CD45RO-negative cells positively selected for CCR7 counted as naive CD8 cells, so terminally differentiated effector memory CD45RA+ cells were excluded. The method was immunoSEQ multiplex PCR; TCRdb's version includes in-frame clones alone and lacks a portion of them. The table lists about 820,000 clones, 80% to 95% of them singletons.

What was sequenced was naive CD8+ T cells sorted from blood. The V call is TRBV7-9, the J call TRBJ2-5; the D is unclear. The sequence derives from a man aged 25-45 years in good health. The CDR3 nucleotides are TGTGCCAGCAGCTCCAAGGGATGGGGAGAGACCCAGTACTTC. This codes for CASSSKGWGETQYF.